A selection of T cell receptor beta chains follows, all from one sample in a study of T cell changes during pregnancy in multiple sclerosis. Here immunoSEQ multiplex PCR was the method, and the copy in TCRdb shows in-frame clones only, minus some. The sample includes about 48,000 clones, 94% seen only once; the top ten take roughly 0.5%. Here the sequenced sample was CD4+ T cells from peripheral blood mononuclear cells, taken in the first trimester of pregnancy. These receptors all stem from a female donor with multiple sclerosis, enrolled in a pregnancy study. Both conserved end residues are part of each CDR3. D genes are given only for firm matches. Only part of the rows carry a size: once, few, many, or a class if the clone is expanded.

clone size: -
V gene: TRBV19
J gene: TRBJ1-5
D gene: -
CDR3 DNA: TGTGCCAGTAGTTTAGGCCAGATTGCTCAGCCCCAGCATTTT
CDR3 protein: CASSLGQIAQPQHF

clone size: -
V gene: TRBV4-1
J gene: TRBJ2-7
D gene: -
CDR3 DNA: TGCGCCAGCAGCCAGCTATTTGCGGGCAGCTCCTACGAGCAGTACTTC
CDR3 protein: CASSQLFAGSSYEQYF

clone size: -
V gene: TRBV19
J gene: TRBJ2-2
D gene: TRBD1
CDR3 DNA: TGTGCCAGTAGTATAGATAGGGCCGGGACAGCGAACACCGGGGAGCTGTTTTTT
CDR3 protein: CASSIDRAGTANTGELFF

clone size: -
V gene: TRBV5-1
J gene: TRBJ2-3
D gene: TRBD1
CDR3 DNA: TGCGCCAGCAGCTTGGGGGACAGGGGGCTGGGTTCCACAGATACGCAGTATTTT
CDR3 protein: CASSLGDRGLGSTDTQYF

clone size: -
V gene: TRBV7-3
J gene: TRBJ2-1
D gene: -
CDR3 DNA: TGTGCCAGCAGCTACGAGACAGGCCGGAGGTTCTTC
CDR3 protein: CASSYETGRRFF

clone size: -
V gene: TRBV9
J gene: TRBJ1-2
D gene: TRBD1
CDR3 DNA: TGTGCCAGCAGCGCTGACAGGGCTCAACACTATGGCTACACCTTC
CDR3 protein: CASSADRAQHYGYTF

clone size: few
V gene: TRBV14
J gene: TRBJ1-2
D gene: -
CDR3 DNA: TGTGCCAGCAGCCAGGTTCAGGTCGGTGGCTATGGCTACACCTTC
CDR3 protein: CASSQVQVGGYGYTF

clone size: -
V gene: TRBV30
J gene: TRBJ1-1
D gene: -
CDR3 DNA: TGTGCCTGGAGTACCAGGACAGCCATGAACACTGAAGCTTTCTTT
CDR3 protein: CAWSTRTAMNTEAFF

clone size: -
V gene: TRBV5-1
J gene: TRBJ1-2
D gene: -
CDR3 DNA: TGCGCCAGCAGCTTGGTGTGGGGCGGGGGCTATGGCTACACCTTC
CDR3 protein: CASSLVWGGGYGYTF

clone size: -
V gene: TRBV13
J gene: TRBJ2-2
D gene: -
CDR3 DNA: TGTGCCAGCAGCTTGGAAGGGGGGGACGGCACCGGGGAGCTGTTTTTT
CDR3 protein: CASSLEGGDGTGELFF

clone size: -
V gene: TRBV18
J gene: TRBJ1-1
D gene: TRBD1
CDR3 DNA: TGTGCCAGCTCACCGGGGACAGGGTACACTGAAGCTTTCTTT
CDR3 protein: CASSPGTGYTEAFF

clone size: -
V gene: TRBV7-9
J gene: TRBJ1-2
D gene: -
CDR3 DNA: TGTGCCAGCAGCTTAGCGTCCCGCGGGGACTATGGCTACACCTTC
CDR3 protein: CASSLASRGDYGYTF

clone size: -
V gene: TRBV5-6
J gene: TRBJ1-2
D gene: TRBD1
CDR3 DNA: TGTGCCAGCAGCGTGTGGACAGGCGATAACTATGGCTACACCTTC
CDR3 protein: CASSVWTGDNYGYTF